The clone carrying this T cell receptor beta chain has a single count. The sample originates from a study of cytomegalovirus exposure and HLA in healthy donors. For the study at large: Researchers found that under 90% of fewer than 450 genotyped donors fell within the Caucasian-associated ancestry cluster.

PCR used 60 Vbeta primers and 13 Jbeta primers. TCRdb's table, derived via immunoSEQ multiplex PCR, lists solely in-frame clones and lacks some. The sample includes roughly 240,000 clones, around 80% of them seen just once. CDR3 length: 16 residues. Looked up from germline, CDR1 is SGHTA and CDR2 is FQGNSA. The junction had 4 bases not matched to a gene; V was cut back by 5 bases and J by 0 bases. This chain connects TRBV7-2 to TRBJ2-3, with 11 bases matching TRBD2. The sequencing sample was made of PBMCs. This clonotype originated in a boy aged 5-17 years in good health and CMV-seronegative. Here the CDR3 DNA reads TGTGCCAGCAGCCCACTAGCGGGAGCTAGCACAGATACGCAGTATTTT. It yields the protein CASSPLAGASTDTQYF.